The 5 T cell receptor beta chains listed next were all sequenced from one sample in a study of T cell responses to AZD1222 COVID-19 vaccine. The table came from immunoSEQ multiplex PCR; TCRdb's copy has only in-frame clones and leaves some out. The sample lists some 110,000 clones; 88% were seen once. The sample here was peripheral blood, taken on day 0 of AZD1222 vaccination. These receptors all stem from an adult in good health.

This chain joins TRBV19 and TRBJ2-1; TRBD2 agrees at 13 bases. Per the germline V gene, CDR1 is LNHDA and CDR2 is SQIVND (reference sequence). V trimming: 3 bases; J trimming: 8 bases; junction bases outside the gene matches: 4. The CDR3 runs to 15 residues. The CDR3 reads CASSMWTSGSYEQFF. Written as DNA, the CDR3 is TGTGCCAGTAGTATGTGGACTAGCGGGAGTTATGAGCAGTTCTTC.

The J gene is TRBJ1-5, the V gene TRBV15; the D gene is possibly TRBD1 (5 bases). CDR3 size: 19 residues. Per the germline V gene, CDR1 is LNHNV and CDR2 is YYDKDF (reference sequence). Trimming took off 0 bases at V and 4 bases at J, with 22 bases between the two ends. CDR3 DNA: TGTGCCACCAGCAGAGATCGGGGGACGGCAGGTCTAAATAATCAGCCCCAGCATTTT. As protein: CATSRDRGTAGLNNQPQHF.

This chain links TRBV2 with TRBJ1-4; 7 bases fit TRBD1. Germline loops: CDR1 SNHLY, CDR2 FYNNEI. J was trimmed by 6 bases and V by 3 bases; bases with no gene match: 7. This CDR3 spans 15 amino acids. The CDR3 here is CASSDYGGTDEKLFF. For the CDR3, the DNA is TGTGCCAGCAGTGATTATGGCGGGACAGATGAAAAACTGTTTTTT. Combining the CDR3 with reference TRBV2 and TRBJ1-4 gives the whole variable domain EPEVTQTPSHQVTQMGQEVILRCVPISNHLYFYWYRQILGQKVEFLVSFYNNEISEKSEIFDDQFSVERPDGSNFTLKIRSTKLEDSAMYFCASSDYGGTDEKLFFGSGTQLSVL.

J is TRBJ1-1 and V is TRBV12-3 or TRBV12-4; D possibly corresponds to TRBD1 (6 bases). The CDR3 loop spans 13 amino acids. The germline V and J ends were trimmed by 4 bases and 7 bases, with 13 bases remaining between them. In DNA, the CDR3 is TGTGCCAGCAGTTCCCAAACAGGGAATGAAGCTTTCTTT. It yields the protein CASSSQTGNEAFF.

The gene calls are TRBV3-1 (or the pseudogene TRBV3-2) and TRBJ1-1, with 7 positions matching TRBD1. The V gene end was trimmed by 0 bases and the J gene end by 5 bases; junction bases not matched to a gene: 9. The CDR3 totals 16 residues. The germline gives CDR1 LGHDT, CDR2 YNNKEL (reference sequence). CDR3 protein: CASSQEKEGAETEAFF. The CDR3 DNA reads as TGTGCCAGCAGCCAAGAGAAGGAGGGGGCAGAGACTGAAGCTTTCTTT.